The 4 T cell receptor beta chains below all came from one sample that was sequenced in a study of Graves' ophthalmopathy and Graves' hyperthyroidism. RNA transcripts served as template for amplifying TCR beta CDR3 sequences. In the first round, RT-PCR was carried out with HTBI primers, and a multiplex PCR formed the second round. MiXCR, run by TCRdb on the multiplex PCR reads, gives a single entry per CDR3 protein. The table has approximately 460,000 distinct CDR3 sequences, roughly an eighth seen once. What was sequenced was blood. These receptor sequences come from a woman aged 30 to 39 with Graves' ophthalmopathy.

In its sample, this clonotype was seen many times. The V gene is TRBV6-1, the J gene TRBJ1-1; D gene ambiguous. Trimming took off 1 base at V and 1 base at J, with 16 bases between the two ends. CDR1 is MNHNS and CDR2 is SASEGT in the germline V gene. This CDR3 is 17 amino acids long. CDR3 residues: CASSEVDDSWWNTEAFF. CDR3 DNA: TGTGCCAGCAGTGAAGTAGATGACTCGTGGTGGAACACTGAAGCTTTCTTT.

This clonotype was seen ten or more times. V and J are TRBV28 and TRBJ1-5; 7 bases align to TRBD1. The CDR3 has 14 residues. The V gene's germline CDR1 is MDHEN and CDR2 SYDVKM. The V and J ends lost 6 bases and 7 bases, in that order; junction bases with no gene match: 9. The CDR3 loop reads CASRANRGGQPQHF. The CDR3 bases are TGTGCCAGCAGGGCTAACAGGGGAGGACAGCCCCAGCATTTT.

This clonotype was counted many times. The genes are TRBV12-5 and TRBJ1-6, with D perhaps TRBD1 (6 bases). Trimming took 8 bases from V and 9 from J, leaving 14 bases between them. The germline V gene has CDR1 LGHNT and CDR2 FRNRAP. The CDR3 spans 13 residues. CDR3 bases: TGTGCTAGTTCACCGGGACACCCTTCACCCCTCCACTTT. Protein sequence: CASSPGHPSPLHF.

This clonotype was detected ten times or more. The V gene is TRBV4-1, the J gene TRBJ1-5; 7 nucleotides match TRBD1. Trimming at V came to 1 base and at J to 4 bases, leaving 4 bases not matched to a gene. CDR1 is MGHRA and CDR2 is YSYEKL in the germline V gene. This CDR3 comprises 15 residues. The CDR3 is CASSQVGTANQPQHF. CDR3 sequence (DNA): TGCGCCAGCAGCCAAGTGGGGACAGCAAATCAGCCCCAGCATTTT.